Listed below are T cell receptor beta chains from one sample, sequenced in a study of shared clonotypes between healthy human individuals. Produced via immunoSEQ multiplex PCR; TCRdb's table is partial and in-frame only. The table includes about 1.9 million clones, just under 95% detected once. The sample taken for sequencing was naive CD8+ T cells from PBMCs. Receptors were obtained from a man in his late teens or twenties in good health. Some clones in this sample may be carry-over from other donors' samples. CDR3s include the opening cysteine and the closing phenylalanine or tryptophan. The D gene is left open where the match is weak. Not all rows give a size; the values are once, few, many and, for expanded clones, a class.

clone_size,d_call,j_call,v_call,cdr3_aa,cdr3_nt
NA,NA,TRBJ2-7,TRBV5-1,CASRPGSSYEQYF,TGCGCCAGCAGGCCAGGGAGCTCCTACGAGCAGTACTTC
NA,NA,TRBJ2-7,TRBV5-1,CASTQEGFYEQYF,TGCGCCAGCACCCAAGAGGGATTCTACGAGCAGTACTTC
NA,TRBD2,TRBJ2-1,TRBV7-9,CASSGPGLAAEQFF,TGTGCCAGCAGCGGCCCGGGACTAGCGGCTGAGCAGTTCTTC
NA,TRBD1,TRBJ2-7,TRBV15,CATSLPGQGAYEQYF,TGTGCCACCAGCCTCCCGGGACAGGGGGCCTACGAGCAGTACTTC
NA,NA,TRBJ2-3,TRBV28,CASSPPFWGRRTDTQYF,TGTGCCAGCAGTCCACCCTTCTGGGGGCGCCGCACAGATACGCAGTATTTT
NA,NA,TRBJ2-1,TRBV7-9,CASSLGFGEQFF,TGTGCCAGCAGCTTAGGTTTCGGTGAGCAGTTCTTC
NA,NA,TRBJ1-1,TRBV7-6,CASSLEWGSNTEAFF,TGTGCCAGCAGCTTAGAGTGGGGTAGTAACACTGAAGCTTTCTTT
NA,NA,TRBJ2-5,TRBV30,CAWSVVGLQETQYF,TGTGCCTGGAGTGTAGTGGGCCTCCAAGAGACCCAGTACTTC
NA,TRBD2,TRBJ2-3,TRBV7-2,CASSIAGASTDTQYF,TGTGCCAGCAGCATAGCGGGAGCTAGCACAGATACGCAGTATTTT
NA,NA,TRBJ2-5,TRBV7-9,CASSLNEAQETQYF,TGTGCCAGCAGCCTTAACGAGGCCCAAGAGACCCAGTACTTC
NA,NA,TRBJ2-7,TRBV9,CASSASGQSFSGEQYF,TGTGCCAGCAGCGCCTCGGGACAATCCTTCTCGGGGGAGCAGTACTTC
NA,NA,TRBJ2-1,TRBV9,CASSVSYNEQFF,TGTGCCAGCAGCGTCTCTTACAATGAGCAGTTCTTC
NA,NA,TRBJ2-2,TRBV6-5,CASSPNAGELFF,TGTGCCAGCAGCCCAAACGCCGGGGAGCTGTTTTTT
NA,NA,TRBJ2-7,TRBV10-2,CASTVTLSTYEQYF,TGCGCCAGCACGGTCACCCTTTCAACCTACGAGCAGTACTTC
NA,TRBD1,TRBJ1-1,TRBV6-5,CASTRSTGGVGAFF,TGTGCCAGCACCCGGTCGACAGGGGGCGTGGGAGCTTTCTTT
NA,NA,TRBJ1-5,TRBV28,CASSFTAPGSYQPQHF,TGTGCCAGCAGTTTTACGGCGCCAGGGAGCTATCAGCCCCAGCATTTT
NA,TRBD1,TRBJ2-7,TRBV7-9,CASSPRTGASYEQYF,TGTGCCAGCAGCCCTAGGACAGGGGCCTCCTACGAGCAGTACTTC
few,NA,TRBJ2-1,TRBV6-1,CASSDLAYNEQFF,TGTGCCAGCAGTGACTTGGCTTACAATGAGCAGTTCTTC
NA,NA,TRBJ2-1,TRBV6-4,CASSRQAAPNEQFF,TGTGCCAGCAGTCGACAGGCCGCCCCCAATGAGCAGTTCTTC
NA,TRBD1,TRBJ1-4,TRBV27,CASASYQGGGEKLFF,TGTGCCAGCGCTTCCTACCAGGGGGGAGGTGAAAAACTGTTTTTT
NA,TRBD1,TRBJ1-1,TRBV11-3,CASSYRGTEAFF,TGTGCCAGCAGCTACAGGGGCACTGAAGCTTTCTTT
NA,TRBD1,TRBJ1-3,TRBV7-8,CASSSETGTDGNTIYF,TGTGCCAGCAGCTCCGAGACAGGGACGGACGGAAACACCATATATTTT
NA,NA,TRBJ1-4,TRBV4-1,CASSQDELGREKLFF,TGCGCCAGCAGCCAAGATGAGCTGGGGAGGGAAAAACTGTTTTTT
NA,NA,TRBJ2-5,TRBV9,CASSPPSAGWRIQGETQYF,TGTGCCAGCAGCCCGCCGAGTGCTGGGTGGAGGATTCAAGGAGAGACCCAGTACTTC
once,TRBD1,TRBJ2-7,TRBV15,CATSRRQGTYEQYF,TGTGCCACCAGCAGAAGACAGGGTACCTACGAGCAGTACTTC
once,TRBD2,TRBJ2-7,TRBV28,CASSLPSGAYEQYF,TGTGCCAGCAGTCTACCTAGCGGCGCCTACGAGCAGTACTTC
NA,NA,TRBJ1-1,TRBV6-5,CASSYSEGEAFF,TGTGCCAGCAGTTACTCGGAAGGTGAAGCTTTCTTT
NA,TRBD1,TRBJ1-2,TRBV9,CASSSSTGMGYGYTF,TGTGCCAGCAGCTCCTCGACAGGGATGGGCTATGGCTACACCTTC
once,NA,TRBJ2-7,TRBV7-9,CASSPPTGSHEQYF,TGTGCCAGCAGCCCCCCGACAGGTTCTCACGAGCAGTACTTC
NA,TRBD2,TRBJ2-1,TRBV5-1,CASSQRSESGRDEQFF,TGCGCCAGCAGCCAACGCTCAGAGAGCGGGAGGGATGAGCAGTTCTTC
NA,TRBD1,TRBJ1-1,TRBV7-9,CASSSGTGGLGAFF,TGTGCCAGCAGCTCGGGGACAGGGGGGCTCGGAGCTTTCTTT
NA,NA,TRBJ2-2,TRBV6-5,CASSYNGGPGELFF,TGTGCCAGCAGTTACAATGGGGGACCCGGGGAGCTGTTTTTT
NA,NA,TRBJ2-1,TRBV27,CASSRGPSSYNEQFF,TGTGCCAGCAGCCGAGGCCCGAGCTCCTACAATGAGCAGTTCTTC
NA,TRBD2,TRBJ2-2,TRBV27,CASSLSPGLELDTGELFF,TGTGCCAGCAGTTTATCCCCGGGACTAGAGCTTGACACCGGGGAGCTGTTTTTT
NA,NA,TRBJ2-2,TRBV14,CASSIGRNTGELFF,TGTGCCAGCAGCATCGGACGGAACACCGGGGAGCTGTTTTTT
NA,NA,TRBJ2-1,TRBV29-1,CSASTGSSYNEQFF,TGCAGCGCCTCTACAGGTAGCTCCTACAATGAGCAGTTCTTC
NA,NA,TRBJ2-7,TRBV28,CASSPAWRSDHEQYF,TGTGCCAGCAGTCCCGCATGGCGTAGCGACCACGAGCAGTACTTC
NA,NA,TRBJ1-5,TRBV4-1,CASSQDHNREGHSNQPQHF,TGCGCCAGCAGCCAAGATCACAACAGGGAGGGGCATAGCAATCAGCCCCAGCATTTT
NA,TRBD2,TRBJ2-1,TRBV28,CASSPDRGLAGWSYNEQFF,TGTGCCAGCAGTCCAGACAGGGGACTAGCGGGTTGGTCCTACAATGAGCAGTTCTTC
NA,TRBD2,TRBJ2-7,TRBV13,CASSRTSGNQEQYF,TGTGCCAGCAGCCGGACTAGCGGGAACCAAGAGCAGTACTTC